This T cell receptor (beta chain) was documented in a study of T cells in severe cutaneous drug reactions. Across the study: RegiSCAR criteria gave all enrolled patients a probable or definite SJS/TEN or DRESS diagnosis. The ALDEN and Naranjo causality algorithms determined the culprit drug. Study observations and caveats: All seven CBZ-SJS/TEN blister samples shared a public TCRbeta CDR3 at mean about 15%.

In the case of this clonotype: What it recognizes is unknown.

The CDR3 is 17 residues long. In germline, CDR1 is SQVTM, CDR2 ANQGSEA. Carbamazepine had induced Stevens-Johnson syndrome or toxic epidermal necrolysis in the sequenced donors. Roughly 5 Han Chinese and 6 or 7 European CBZ-SJS/TEN patients gave blood repertoires. Bulk and single-cell libraries used iRepertoire multiplex PCR with TCR subtype-specific primers. TCRdb reprocessed the multiplex PCR reads, keeping one entry per CDR3 protein, no DNA. This sample carries about 2,000 distinct CDR3 sequences, with 30% to 40% going to the ten biggest clones. The sequence was obtained from a human donor with Stevens-Johnson syndrome, a severe cutaneous drug reaction. The sample consisted of PBMCs. This chain uses TRBV29-1 with TRBJ2-1; lacking DNA, the TRBD2 call made by TCRdb goes unchecked. CDR3: CSVADILLAGAYNEQFF.